This T cell receptor beta chain was sequenced for a study of beta chain features in type 1 diabetes. Turning to the study itself: Sorted cells examined across all samples numbered around 99,000,000. Study conclusions and caveats: All four CD4+ subsets from Type 1 diabetes patients carried moderately but significantly shorter TCRB CDR3s.

Purity exceeding 95% was reached by all sorted populations. On this clone: The antigen remains undetermined.

The whole isolated RNA underwent reverse transcription, so sequencing captured expressed TCRB transcripts. Roughly 3.5 million reads per sample on average were obtained from naive, central memory and regulatory T cell samples. Assay: immunoSEQ multiplex PCR; the TCRdb copy retains only in-frame clones and omits some. The table has 300,000 to 350,000 clones, 15% to 20% seen once; the top ten hold approximately 0.043%. Sequenced: naive CD4+ T cells from blood. This TCR was sampled from a woman aged 18-35 years in good health.

The CDR3 DNA sequence: TGTGCCATCAGTGACGCTGGACTAGCGGGATCCTACAATGAGCAGTTCTTC. Residues: CAISDAGLAGSYNEQFF. The chain couples TRBV10-3 to TRBJ2-1, with 12 bases aligning to TRBD2. CDR3 size: 17 residues. Germline CDR1 reads ENHRY; CDR2 reads SYGVKD. V was clipped by 3 bases and J by 1 base; unmatched bases: 4.